A selection of T cell receptor beta chains follows, all from one sample in a study of cytomegalovirus exposure and HLA in healthy donors. Measured with immunoSEQ multiplex PCR; TCRdb has only the in-frame clones, and not every one. The sample yields 140,000 or so clones, about nine tenths seen once. Source material: PBMCs. These receptors all stem from a man younger than 30 in good health and CMV-seropositive. The conserved cysteine and the conserved F or W are not part of the CDR3 here. Clone size is stated in some rows and not others, as once, few, many or a class when expanded.

>NA|TRBJ2-3|TRBV14
ASSQAGTQY
>NA|TRBJ2-7|TRBV28
ASIAGGSYEQY
>NA|TRBJ1-1|TRBV2
ASRYRGLNTEAF
>NA|TRBJ1-1|TRBV29-1
SGAGMNTEAF
>once|TRBJ1-1|TRBV11-2
ASSGGTGNTEAF
>NA|TRBJ2-1|TRBV6-5
ASSYSRSVPFNEQF
>once|TRBJ2-1|TRBV27
ASSTPRGGLSYNEQF
>NA|TRBJ2-7|TRBV27
ASSLRGDSSYEQY
>NA|TRBJ1-2|TRBV5-4
ASTRDSHTYGYT
>few|TRBJ2-1|TRBV10-3
ATDQGGEQF
>NA|TRBJ2-7|TRBV2
ASPPSGRAVYEQY
>NA|TRBJ2-1|TRBV5-1
ASSFLLAGGYNEQF
>NA|TRBJ2-1|TRBV7-9
ASSFESSNEQF
>NA|TRBJ1-1|TRBV11-2
ASSLGAAEAF
>NA|TRBJ2-6|TRBV25-1
ASSDNGQRAEGANVLT
>NA|TRBJ2-1|TRBV10-1
ASSASDRGEQF
>few|TRBJ2-5|TRBV28
ASSWRGQETQY
>NA|TRBJ1-5|TRBV4-1
ASSQGQGHRDQPQH
>NA|TRBJ1-1|TRBV6-6
ASTGGRPEAF
>NA|TRBJ1-1|TRBV13
ASSLHRAMNTEAF
>NA|TRBJ2-7|TRBV28
ASSSGQPSYEQY
>NA|TRBJ1-5|TRBV2
ASSPTHSGNQPQH
>NA|TRBJ2-1|TRBV19
ASRLVLAGNEQF
>NA|TRBJ1-5|TRBV6-1
ASSGGQGISNQPQH
>NA|TRBJ1-1|TRBV29-1
SVGGAF
>NA|TRBJ1-2|TRBV4-1
ASSQEGTINYGYT
>NA|TRBJ2-7|TRBV10-3
AISSRLAASYEQY
>NA|TRBJ2-7|TRBV2
ASSVDPGGYEQY
>NA|TRBJ1-1|TRBV18
ASSVQGVNTEAF
>NA|TRBJ1-4|TRBV19
ASTTPRGNEKLF
>NA|TRBJ2-6|TRBV29-1
SVARDSGANVLT
>NA|TRBJ2-5|TRBV6-6
ASSPPGGRETQY
>NA|TRBJ1-2|TRBV18
ASSPRDRGYT
>NA|TRBJ1-3|TRBV5-1
ASSFTGTGGNTIY
>NA|TRBJ1-4|TRBV27
ASSSDTSNEKLF
>NA|TRBJ2-7|TRBV28
ASTTGPSSYEQY
>NA|TRBJ1-1|TRBV5-1
ASSPGREVGNTEAF
>NA|TRBJ1-6|TRBV5-1
ASSYGVGGGTNSPLH
>NA|TRBJ2-7|TRBV27
ASSFLPGLTTYEQY
>few|TRBJ2-7|TRBV2
ASGRGYEQY
>NA|TRBJ2-2|TRBV4-2
ASSQGGQALNTGELF
>NA|TRBJ1-5|TRBV11-2
ASSGGGTGRVNQPQH
>NA|TRBJ1-1|TRBV14
ASSRGGGNTEAF
>NA|TRBJ1-1|TRBV6-1
ASMGGGWGTEAF